These T cell receptor beta chains were read from a single sample in a study of blood T cell repertoires in COVID-19. Method: immunoSEQ multiplex PCR; TCRdb's copy keeps in-frame clones and lacks some. The sample contains tens of thousands of clones, 65% to 80% of which appear only once. Sequenced input: peripheral blood. Every receptor here comes from a woman older than 75 with active or convalescent COVID-19. Each CDR3 is given without its conserved first and last residue. The D gene is left open where the match is weak.

v_gene	j_gene	d_gene	CDR3aa
TRBV7-9	TRBJ1-3	TRBD1	ASSLARSTGSGNTIY
TRBV6-5	TRBJ2-1	TRBD2	ASWSGATYNEQF
TRBV30	TRBJ2-7	NA	AWSVGQTGQY
TRBV5-1	TRBJ2-5	TRBD1	ASREVPRGTGGASETQY
TRBV11-3	TRBJ1-1	NA	ASSVRTNTEAF
TRBV4-3	TRBJ1-4	NA	ASSRVQGSAEKLF
TRBV19	TRBJ1-5	TRBD1	ASTGTGVRPQH
TRBV7-2	TRBJ2-7	TRBD2	ASSLESGGAYEQY
TRBV6-5	TRBJ1-1	NA	ASSPGGMNTEAF
TRBV7-2	TRBJ2-7	NA	ASSLVRGPYEQY
TRBV28	TRBJ1-5	NA	ASEVGQRQPQH
TRBV7-2	TRBJ2-3	NA	ASSLLSTDTQY